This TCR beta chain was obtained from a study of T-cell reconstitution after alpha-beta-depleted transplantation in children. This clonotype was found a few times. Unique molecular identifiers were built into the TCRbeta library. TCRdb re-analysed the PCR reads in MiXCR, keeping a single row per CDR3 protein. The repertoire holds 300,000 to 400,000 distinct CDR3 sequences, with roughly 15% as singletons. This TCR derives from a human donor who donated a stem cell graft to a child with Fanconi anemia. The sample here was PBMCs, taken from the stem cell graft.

CDR3 sequence (DNA): TGCGCCAGCAGCTTGGGGCAACTCGGGGATGAGCAGTTCTTC. Amino acid sequence: CASSLGQLGDEQFF. The V call is TRBV5-1, the J call TRBJ2-1; TRBD2 might be the D (5 bases). This CDR3 has 14 residues. Germline V lookup: CDR1 SGHRS, CDR2 YFSETQ. Trimming cost V 0 bases and J 8 bases, with 12 bases left between them.